This TCR beta chain came from a study of neoadjuvant nivolumab and ipilimumab in lung cancer. Sequencing used immunoSEQ multiplex PCR; TCRdb keeps in-frame clones, though not all of them. The sample has 30,000 to 35,000 clones, 90% seen once. About this clone itself: What it binds is not known.

This CDR3 region has 15 residues. Trimming cost V 1 base and J 7 bases; bases outside gene matches: 5. CDR1 and CDR2 from the germline V gene are LNHNV and YYDKDF (reference sequence). Broader study findings: TCR richness and clonality were higher in tumors than adjacent uninvolved lung. Only a single major-pathologic-response sample was available for clonality analysis. Pretherapy blood TCR richness correlated positively with resected tumor richness.

This TCR was recovered from an adult with non-small cell lung cancer. The material was peripheral blood, obtained after neoadjuvant nivolumab, alone or with ipilimumab, at or shortly before surgery. V and J are TRBV15 and TRBJ2-2; 8 bases are a match to TRBD1. The CDR3 DNA reads TGTGCCACCAGCAGAGGCGCAACAGGGGGCGGGGAGCTGTTTTTT. Amino acids: CATSRGATGGGELFF.